This T cell receptor beta chain comes out of a study of T cell responses to AZD1222 COVID-19 vaccine. Note on this clone: What it recognizes is unknown.

CDR1 is SGHTA and CDR2 is FQGTGA in the germline V gene. CDR3 length equals 18 residues. V lost 5 bases and J lost 2, with 19 bases in between. The method was immunoSEQ multiplex PCR; TCRdb's version includes in-frame clones alone and lacks a portion of them. In the table there are about 200,000 clones, roughly nine tenths of which are singletons. General study results and limits: Repertoires were obtained solely post-peak T cell response. A mostly white British donor set with more females was recruited, and clonal diversity was possibly underestimated.

The source of this sequence is an adult who received the MenACWY meningococcal vaccine as a control. This specimen consisted of peripheral blood, obtained 28 days after the second dose of the MenACWY control vaccine. The chain combines TRBV7-3 with TRBJ2-6; D remains unclear. The CDR3 bases are TGTGCCAGCAGCAGCCTTTTTGGGTTGGGGACTGGGGCCAACGTCCTGACTTTC. Amino acids: CASSSLFGLGTGANVLTF.